The 10 T cell receptor beta chains listed next were all sequenced from one sample in a study of T cell clonotyping in hematopoietic cell transplantation. Stated time point: recipient sample about 28 days before transplant, after cytoreduction. Using immunoSEQ multiplex PCR, the repertoire was profiled, and TCRdb retains in-frame clones only, with some absent. Among roughly 50,000 clones listed, just over 85% were seen once. The starting material was peripheral blood mononuclear cells, obtained before stem cell transplant. These receptors all come from a man in his 60s with biphenotypic leukemia. Some clones in this sample may be carry-over from other donors' samples.

This clone has a single count. The V gene is TRBV7-9, the J gene TRBJ2-7; D gene ambiguous. V gave up 5 bases and J gave up 0 bases, with 14 bases separating them. This CDR3 spans 15 amino acids. Germline CDR1 and CDR2: SEHNR and FQNEAQ (reference sequence). The CDR3: CASSPSEGDSYEQYF. DNA for the CDR3: TGTGCCAGCAGCCCCTCGGAAGGAGACTCCTACGAGCAGTACTTC.

V and J are TRBV7-2 and TRBJ2-1; TRBD1 is a possible D gene (6 bases). CDR3 length: 15 residues. Per germline, CDR1 SGHTA and CDR2 FQGNSA. The germline V and J ends were trimmed by 3 bases and 2 bases, with 11 bases remaining between them. As DNA, the CDR3 is TGTGCCAGCAGCTTCGACCGGGACACCTACAATGAGCAGTTCTTC. Amino acids: CASSFDRDTYNEQFF. The complete variable domain, with remaining parts taken from reference TRBV7-2 and TRBJ2-1, reads GAGVSQSPSNKVTEKGKDVELRCDPISGHTALYWYRQSLGQGLEFLIYFQGNSAPDKSGLPSDRFSAERTGGSVSTLTIQRTQQEDSAVYLCASSFDRDTYNEQFFGPGTRLTVL.

V and J are TRBV2 and TRBJ1-5; no firm D call. CDR3 length: 13 amino acids. Germline assignment: CDR1 SNHLY and CDR2 FYNNEI. Trimming pared 4 bases from V and 3 bases from J, leaving 7 bases between. This CDR3 reads CASSVLINQPQHF. The CDR3 DNA sequence: TGTGCCAGCAGTGTCCTAATCAATCAGCCCCAGCATTTT.

This clone has only one observation. This chain connects TRBV5-1 to TRBJ1-1; possibly TRBD1 for D (5 bases). V dropped 2 bases and J dropped 1 base, with 6 bases sitting between them. The CDR3 extends over 13 amino acids. The germline V gene encodes CDR1 SGHRS and CDR2 YFSETQ. This CDR3 reads CASSFGQNTEAFF. The DNA of the CDR3 is TGCGCCAGCAGCTTTGGACAGAACACTGAAGCTTTCTTT.

This chain uses TRBV6-5 with TRBJ2-7; TRBD1 matches at 7 bases. The length of the CDR3 is 15 residues. Germline CDR1 and CDR2: MNHEY and SVGAGI. V gave up 4 bases and J gave up 2 bases; unmatched junction bases: 8. The CDR3 loop reads CASSLQPGQTYEQYF. DNA for the CDR3: TGTGCCAGCAGTTTGCAACCGGGACAGACCTACGAGCAGTACTTC.

This clone was seen more than once but under ten times. The genes are TRBV9 and TRBJ2-3; TRBD2 agrees at 9 bases. From germline, CDR1 is SGDLS and CDR2 YYNGEE. The CDR3 is 16 residues long. The ends lost 0 bases at V and 3 bases at J; junction bases unmatched: 5. CDR3 DNA: TGTGCCAGCAGCGTAGGAGTGAGCGGGAGGACAGATACGCAGTATTTT. Protein product: CASSVGVSGRTDTQYF. Full variable domain (rest looked up from reference TRBV9 and TRBJ2-3): DSGVTQTPKHLITATGQRVTLRCSPRSGDLSVYWYQQSLDQGLQFLIQYYNGEERAKGNILERFSAQQFPDLHSELNLSSLELGDSALYFCASSVGVSGRTDTQYFGPGTRLTVL.

This clone was seen only a few times. V gene TRBV30 combines with J gene TRBJ2-7; tentatively, D is TRBD1 (6 bases). Germline assignment: CDR1 GTSNPN and CDR2 SVGIG (reference sequence). The CDR3 covers 16 residues. V gave up 0 bases and J gave up 3 bases, with 18 bases separating them. CDR3 sequence reads: CAWSVSQGLPYYEQYF. The CDR3 DNA reads as TGTGCCTGGAGTGTTAGCCAGGGGCTTCCCTACTACGAGCAGTACTTC.

This chain connects TRBV28 to TRBJ1-2, with unresolved D. From germline, CDR1 is MDHEN and CDR2 SYDVKM. This CDR3 is built from 14 residues. V was trimmed by 5 bases and J by 8 bases, leaving 18 bases between them. The CDR3: CASSLDDELRGYTF. CDR3 coding DNA: TGTGCCAGCAGTCTGGACGACGAGCTCCGCGGCTACACCTTC.

The V and J genes are TRBV27 and TRBJ2-3; D gene unclear. V lost 5 bases and J 0 bases, leaving 6 bases between the germline ends. The CDR3 covers 13 residues. Germline V CDR1 and CDR2: MNHEY, SMNVEV (reference sequence). In nucleotides, the CDR3 is TGTGCCAGCAGTAGGCCTAGCACAGATACGCAGTATTTT. Amino acid sequence: CASSRPSTDTQYF.

V and J are TRBV27 and TRBJ2-5; 8 nucleotides line up with TRBD1. Germline V CDR1 and CDR2: MNHEY, SMNVEV (reference sequence). The CDR3 consists of 14 residues. V lost 6 bases to trimming and J lost 6 bases; unmatched junction nucleotides: 9. CDR3 in amino acids: CASRDRENLKTQYF. The CDR3 coding sequence is TGTGCCAGCAGGGACAGGGAAAACCTCAAGACCCAGTACTTC.